The 27 T cell receptor beta chains in this list originate from one sample, sequenced in a study of response to subunit inactivated influenza vaccine. TCRdb redid the calling of the RT-PCR reads with MiXCR, one entry per CDR3 protein. The sample yields 300,000 to 350,000 distinct CDR3 sequences, approximately 20% seen once. The sample consisted of PBMCs from blood, taken less than 22 months after vaccination. The origin of the receptors is a man between 50 and 69 years old who received an inactivated influenza vaccine.

The genes are TRBV10-3 and TRBJ2-3; 12 bases are shared with TRBD2. Germline V gene lookup returns CDR1 ENHRY and CDR2 SYGVKD. This CDR3 has 13 amino acids. V lost 9 bases and J lost 3; bases outside the gene matches: 1. CDR3 amino acids: CAIGTSGTDTQYF. CDR3 bases: TGTGCCATAGGGACTAGCGGGACAGATACGCAGTATTTT.

This clonotype was found a few times. The V call is TRBV4-3, the J call TRBJ2-2, with 9 bases that match TRBD2. In germline, CDR1 is LGHNA, CDR2 YSLEER. CDR3 length: 16 residues. V was pared by 0 bases and J by 3 bases, with 2 bases of the junction left unmatched. Here the CDR3 reads CASSQDASGDTGELFF. The DNA for the CDR3 is TGCGCCAGCAGCCAAGATGCTAGCGGGGACACCGGGGAGCTGTTTTTT.

This clonotype was found many times. The chain combines TRBV20-1 with TRBJ1-1; no clear D gene. V gave up 1 base and J gave up 10 bases, with 16 bases separating them. Germline V CDR1 and CDR2: DFQATT, SNEGSKA (reference sequence). This CDR3 has 13 amino acids. Here the CDR3 DNA reads TGCAGTGCTAGAGGCCTAGCTACCCTCCGAGCTTTCTTT. The encoded protein is CSARGLATLRAFF.

The chain uses TRBV5-1 and TRBJ2-1; D unresolved. The germline V gene encodes CDR1 SGHRS and CDR2 YFSETQ. Trimming stripped 4 bases from V and 9 bases from J, with 11 bases between. CDR3 length: 12 residues. CDR3 amino acids: CASSLKSTEQFF. Written as DNA, the CDR3 is TGCGCCAGCAGCCTAAAGTCAACTGAGCAGTTCTTC. Together with reference TRBV5-1 and TRBJ2-1, the CDR3 gives the full variable domain: KAGVTQTPRYLIKTRGQQVTLSCSPISGHRSVSWYQQTPGQGLQFLFEYFSETQRNKGNFPGRFSGRQFSNSRSEMNVSTLELGDSALYLCASSLKSTEQFFGPGTRLTVL.

The CDR3 loop reads CSAKKLAGANYNEQFF. In nucleotides, the CDR3 is TGCAGTGCTAAAAAGTTAGCGGGAGCGAACTACAATGAGCAGTTCTTC. The chain recombines TRBV20-1 with TRBJ2-1, with 9 positions matching TRBD2. The CDR3 runs 16 residues. The V gene end was trimmed by 4 bases and the J gene end by 3 bases; junction bases not matched to a gene: 10. CDR1 DFQATT and CDR2 SNEGSKA come from the germline V gene (reference sequence).

This clonotype was counted a few times. V and J are TRBV12-3 or TRBV12-4 and TRBJ1-1, with 9 bases lining up with TRBD1. There are 14 residues in the CDR3. Losses at the gene ends were 5 bases for V and 4 bases for J; bases not matched to a gene: 5. The DNA of the CDR3 is TGTGCCAGCAGTGCACAGGGGGCGGGCACTGAAGCTTTCTTT. It yields the protein CASSAQGAGTEAFF.

CDR3: CASSSRPGGNSPLHF. The DNA for the CDR3 is TGTGCCAGCAGTAGCCGCCCCGGAGGGAATTCACCCCTCCACTTT. The J gene is TRBJ1-6, the V gene TRBV6-2 or TRBV6-3; the D is unclear. The CDR3 length is 15 residues. Germline V gene lookup returns CDR1 MNHEY and CDR2 SVGEGT. The V and J ends lost 5 bases and 7 bases respectively, with 15 bases between them.

This clonotype was seen only once. The rearrangement joins TRBV29-1 to TRBJ2-3; the match to TRBD2 covers 11 bases. J was trimmed by 8 bases and V by 0 bases; bases with no gene match: 7. The length of the CDR3 is 15 residues. Looked up from germline, CDR1 is SQVTM and CDR2 is ANQGSEA. This CDR3 reads CSVEDPTSGSGTQYF. The DNA of the CDR3 is TGCAGCGTTGAAGACCCAACTAGCGGGAGTGGTACGCAGTATTTT.

Notes on this clonotype: One end of the junction is discordant with germline, which a read error may explain. The gene calls are TRBV7-6 and TRBJ2-7; TRBD1 is a possible D gene (6 bases). The CDR3 runs to 15 residues. Germline V CDR1 and CDR2: SGHVS, FNYEAQ. The CDR3 sequence is CASSPYRDGSNEQYF. The DNA of the CDR3 is TGTGCCAGCAGCCCCTACAGGGATGGCTCCAACGAGCAGTACTTC. The whole variable domain, filled in from reference TRBV7-6 and TRBJ2-7, reads GAGVSQSPRYKVTKRGQDVALRCDPISGHVSLYWYRQALGQGPEFLTYFNYEAQQDKSGLPNDRFSAERPEGSISTLTIQRTEQRDSAMYRCASSPYRDGSNEQYFGPGTRLTVT.

The rearrangement uses TRBV3-1 and TRBJ1-3; D is undetermined. V was cut by 1 base and J by 7 bases, with 5 bases left in between. The CDR3 runs 12 residues. Germline V gene data show CDR1 as LGHDT and CDR2 as YNNKEL (reference sequence). CDR3 DNA: TGTGCCAGCAGCCAAGTCGCCAACACCATATATTTT. This codes for CASSQVANTIYF.

Only a few counts were recorded for this clonotype. The genes are TRBV29-1 and TRBJ1-1; TRBD1 might be the D (5 bases). This CDR3 has 14 amino acids. Germline CDR1 and CDR2: SQVTM and ANQGSEA. The V and J ends lost 6 bases and 1 base respectively, with 15 bases between them. CDR3 in amino acids: CSVDDWTTNTEAFF. CDR3 sequence (DNA): TGCAGCGTGGACGATTGGACAACGAACACTGAAGCTTTCTTT.

The chain carries TRBV10-1 and TRBJ2-2; the D gene is possibly TRBD1 (6 bases). In germline, CDR1 is WNHNN, CDR2 SYGVQD (reference sequence). The CDR3 is 14 amino acids. V lost 2 bases and J lost 5, with 9 bases in between. This CDR3 is CASSEGRGTGELFF. In DNA form, the CDR3 reads TGCGCCAGCAGTGAGGGCAGGGGTACCGGGGAGCTGTTTTTT.

This clonotype was counted many times. The chain has TRBV4-1 and TRBJ1-1; 9 bases match TRBD1. V dropped 6 bases and J dropped 1; count of bases not matched to a gene: 6. The CDR3 has 15 amino acids. Looked up from germline, CDR1 is MGHRA and CDR2 is YSYEKL. The CDR3 here is CASRQQGAENTEAFF. The CDR3 DNA is TGCGCCAGCAGACAACAGGGGGCTGAGAACACTGAAGCTTTCTTT.

The chain couples TRBV20-1 to TRBJ2-3, with TRBD2 identical over 8 bases. V was clipped by 6 bases and J by 7 bases; unmatched bases: 9. Germline CDR1 reads DFQATT; CDR2 reads SNEGSKA (reference sequence). This CDR3 has 13 amino acids. The CDR3 spells CSAGTRATYTQYF. The DNA of the CDR3 is TGCAGTGCCGGGACTAGAGCCACCTATACGCAGTATTTT.

This clonotype appeared many times. The chain uses TRBV6-1 and TRBJ1-1, with 7 bases that match TRBD1. The trim removed 6 bases at V and 0 bases at J, leaving 7 bases unmatched. The CDR3 extends over 15 amino acids. Germline CDR1 and CDR2: MNHNS and SASEGT. The CDR3 region is CASRLTGAMNTEAFF. The CDR3 nucleotides read TGTGCCAGCAGACTTACAGGGGCCATGAACACTGAAGCTTTCTTT.

This clonotype appeared many times. The chain combines TRBV29-1 with TRBJ2-5, with a possible D match to TRBD2 (5 bases). This CDR3 is built from 12 residues. The germline V and J ends were trimmed by 7 bases and 4 bases, with 13 bases remaining between them. The germline gives CDR1 SQVTM, CDR2 ANQGSEA. DNA for the CDR3: TGCAGCGCGACTCTCGGGATAGAGACCCAGTACTTC. Encoded protein: CSATLGIETQYF.

Only a few counts were recorded for this clonotype. The chain carries TRBV5-1 and TRBJ2-5; 7 nucleotides line up with TRBD2. Germline V gives CDR1 SGHRS, CDR2 YFSETQ. Trimming took 4 bases from V and 4 from J; bases not matched to a gene: 7. The CDR3 runs 14 residues. In DNA, the CDR3 is TGCGCCAGCAGCAGCGGGACCCCCGGAGAGACCCAGTACTTC. It codes for CASSSGTPGETQYF. The complete variable domain, with remaining parts taken from reference TRBV5-1 and TRBJ2-5, reads KAGVTQTPRYLIKTRGQQVTLSCSPISGHRSVSWYQQTPGQGLQFLFEYFSETQRNKGNFPGRFSGRQFSNSRSEMNVSTLELGDSALYLCASSSGTPGETQYFGPGTRLLVL.

This clonotype occurred a few times. CDR3 protein: CASSPPDGELFF. Here the CDR3 DNA reads TGCGCCAGCAGCCCCCCGGACGGGGAGCTGTTTTTT. The V call is TRBV4-1, the J call TRBJ2-2; no firm D call. CDR1 and CDR2 from the germline V gene are MGHRA and YSYEKL. This CDR3 comprises 12 residues. Between the trimmed V and J ends, which lost 4 bases and 7 bases, there was a span of 7 bases.

The chain uses TRBV12-3 or TRBV12-4 and TRBJ1-3; 7 bases fit TRBD1. The CDR3 consists of 16 residues. J gave up 4 bases and V 5 bases, and 11 bases lay outside the gene matches. The CDR3 here is CASSPTDRVLGNTIYF. In nucleotides, the CDR3 is TGTGCCAGCAGTCCTACAGACAGGGTTTTAGGAAACACCATATATTTT.

The chain is built from TRBV5-1 and TRBJ2-2; D unclear. Trimming left V 0 bases short and J 1 base short, with 10 bases between. The CDR3 sequence is 16 residues long. Per germline, CDR1 SGHRS and CDR2 YFSETQ. In DNA, the CDR3 is TGCGCCAGCAGCTTGGCCCCGTCAGGGAACACCGGGGAGCTGTTTTTT. Residues: CASSLAPSGNTGELFF.

In this sample, this clonotype turned up many times. The rearrangement links TRBV10-3 to TRBJ1-5, with 7 positions matching TRBD1. Germline trimming cut 4 bases from V and 6 bases from J; bases unmatched to any gene: 6. Germline CDR1 ENHRY, CDR2 SYGVKD. The CDR3 contains 14 residues. The CDR3 DNA is TGTGCCATCAGTGCCGACAGGGCTATTCAGCCCCAGCATTTT. It yields the protein CAISADRAIQPQHF.

V and J are TRBV4-3 and TRBJ1-5; 8 bases map to TRBD1. Trimming cost V 0 bases and J 0 bases; bases outside gene matches: 19. The CDR3 totals 22 residues. Germline lookup yields CDR1 LGHNA and CDR2 YSLEER. CDR3 DNA: TGCGCCAGCAGCCAAGACCGTCGACAGGGGACCCCTCTCTTATATAGCAATCAGCCCCAGCATTTT. This gives the protein CASSQDRRQGTPLLYSNQPQHF.

This clonotype was seen repeatedly, ten times or more. J is TRBJ1-5 and V is TRBV6-2 or TRBV6-3; 9 nucleotides agree with TRBD1. Trimming cost V 4 bases and J 5 bases; bases outside gene matches: 3. The CDR3 runs 14 residues. Germline CDR1 is MNHEY and CDR2 is SVGEGT. This chain's CDR3 is CASSFGQGHQPQHF. Written as DNA, the CDR3 is TGTGCCAGCAGTTTTGGACAGGGGCATCAGCCCCAGCATTTT.

The V gene is TRBV5-3, the J gene TRBJ2-7, with 9 bases matching TRBD1. TRBV5-3 is placed among ORFs of uncertain function. V dropped 0 bases and J dropped 3; count of bases not matched to a gene: 7. CDR3 size: 16 residues. The CDR3 nucleotides read TGTGCCAGAAGCTTGGCGCGGGGACAGGGATACTACGAGCAGTACTTC. This gives the protein CARSLARGQGYYEQYF.

V usage is TRBV19 and J usage is TRBJ2-3; D possibly corresponds to TRBD2 (6 bases). Germline CDR1 LNHDA, CDR2 SQIVND (reference sequence). V was shortened by 0 bases and J by 1 base, with 14 bases between the two germline ends. This CDR3 spans 17 amino acids. The CDR3 coding sequence is TGTGCCAGTAGTATAGATCCCGCGGGACCGGGCACAGATACGCAGTATTTT. Amino acids: CASSIDPAGPGTDTQYF.

This clonotype was seen more than once but under ten times. V gene TRBV6-2 or TRBV6-3 combines with J gene TRBJ1-1; D gene ambiguous. Germline V gene data show CDR1 as MNHEY and CDR2 as SVGEGT. The CDR3 extends over 13 amino acids. Deletions cut 6 bases from V and 4 bases from J, with 12 bases between. Written as DNA, the CDR3 is TGTGCCAGCAGACTCAGTAGCAGCACTGAAGCTTTCTTT. Protein: CASRLSSSTEAFF.

The V and J genes are TRBV7-2 and TRBJ2-7; 8 bases fit TRBD2. CDR1 is SGHTA, CDR2 FQGNSA, per germline. This CDR3 is built from 15 residues. Germline trimming cut 3 bases from V and 2 bases from J; bases unmatched to any gene: 6. For the CDR3, the DNA is TGTGCCAGCAGCTTGATTAGCGGGGCCACCTACGAGCAGTACTTC. It yields the protein CASSLISGATYEQYF. The whole variable domain, filled in from reference TRBV7-2 and TRBJ2-7, reads GAGVSQSPSNKVTEKGKDVELRCDPISGHTALYWYRQSLGQGLEFLIYFQGNSAPDKSGLPSDRFSAERTGGSVSTLTIQRTQQEDSAVYLCASSLISGATYEQYFGPGTRLTVT.